The 25 T cell receptor beta chains in this list originate from one sample, sequenced in a study of shared clonotypes between healthy human individuals. Produced via immunoSEQ multiplex PCR; TCRdb's table is partial and in-frame only. The sample holds about 2,200,000 clones, roughly 91% seen once. CD8 cells regarded as naive lacked CD45RO, were positively chosen for CCR7, and omitted terminally differentiated effector memory CD45RA+ cells. Sequenced: naive CD8+ T cells from PBMCs. The receptors were sampled from a man aged 18 to 30 in good health. Some clones in this sample may be carry-over from other donors' samples.

The chain joins TRBV9 to TRBJ2-7, with 9 positions matching TRBD1. J gave up 1 base and V 3 bases, and 5 bases lay outside the gene matches. The CDR3 runs 15 residues. Per germline, CDR1 SGDLS and CDR2 YYNGEE. The CDR3 sequence: CASSEGDRESYEQYF. DNA of the CDR3: TGTGCCAGCAGCGAAGGGGACAGGGAATCCTACGAGCAGTACTTC.

This clone has just one count. V usage is TRBV5-5 and J usage is TRBJ1-1; D gene uncertain. The germline gives CDR1 SGHKS, CDR2 YYEKEE (reference sequence). Trimming shortened V by 1 base and J by 3 bases, and 10 bases separated the two germline ends. The CDR3 totals 14 residues. CDR3 in DNA: TGTGCCAGCAGCTTGTCGCGTAGTCACACTGAAGCTTTCTTT. Protein product: CASSLSRSHTEAFF.

The chain has TRBV6-4 and TRBJ1-6; D remains ambiguous. CDR3 length equals 13 residues. Per the germline V gene, CDR1 is MRHNA and CDR2 is SNTAGT. The V end lost 2 bases, the J end lost 7 bases, and 6 bases lay between the germline ends. The CDR3: CASSDEGNSPLHF. The CDR3 DNA follows: TGTGCCAGCAGTGACGAGGGCAATTCACCCCTCCACTTT.

The gene calls are TRBV7-8 and TRBJ2-3; possible D gene TRBD2, 5 bases. V was cut by 6 bases and J by 2 bases, with 18 bases left in between. The CDR3 is made up of 16 amino acids. Looked up from germline, CDR1 is SGHVS and CDR2 is FQNEAQ. CDR3 region: CASRLGWASFTDTQYF. CDR3 DNA: TGTGCCAGCAGGCTAGGGTGGGCTAGCTTCACAGATACGCAGTATTTT.

The rearrangement links TRBV2 to TRBJ2-1; weak D call: TRBD1 (7 bases). Trimming cost V 1 base and J 0 bases, with 13 bases left between them. There are 17 residues in the CDR3. Looked up from germline, CDR1 is SNHLY and CDR2 is FYNNEI. The CDR3 region is CASSEVGGGGSYNEQFF. The CDR3, as DNA: TGTGCCAGCAGTGAAGTAGGAGGGGGCGGCTCCTACAATGAGCAGTTCTTC.

This sequence joins TRBV27 and TRBJ2-7; D is undetermined. Between the trimmed V and J ends, which lost 4 bases and 6 bases, there was a span of 7 bases. CDR3 size: 11 residues. Germline V lookup: CDR1 MNHEY, CDR2 SMNVEV (reference sequence). For the CDR3, the DNA is TGTGCCAGCAGTTCGCGGTTCGAGCAGTACTTC. Translated: CASSSRFEQYF.

This chain joins TRBV4-3 and TRBJ1-1, with D unresolved. Germline lookup yields CDR1 LGHNA and CDR2 YSLEER. The length of the CDR3 is 14 residues. V was clipped by 0 bases and J by 4 bases, with 9 bases between them. DNA for the CDR3: TGCGCCAGCAGCCAAGAAATAGCGGCCACTGAAGCTTTCTTT. Protein: CASSQEIAATEAFF.

To note about this clone: The identical CDR3 is also encoded by other nucleotide sequences in the sample. The chain employs TRBV15 and TRBJ1-4; 7 bases line up with TRBD1. This CDR3 contains 13 residues. CDR1 is LNHNV and CDR2 is YYDKDF in the germline V gene (reference sequence). Losses at the gene ends were 8 bases for V and 3 bases for J; bases not matched to a gene: 3. The CDR3 nucleotides read TGTGCCACCCGGGGGACAGCTAATGAAAAACTGTTTTTT. Protein sequence: CATRGTANEKLFF.

This chain connects TRBV27 to TRBJ1-5; no reliable D call. The germline V gene encodes CDR1 MNHEY and CDR2 SMNVEV (reference sequence). The CDR3 is 16 residues long. V was shortened by 6 bases and J by 3 bases, with 18 bases between the two germline ends. CDR3 sequence: CASSLTPGGFNQPQHF. The CDR3, as DNA: TGTGCCAGCAGCCTCACCCCCGGAGGATTCAATCAGCCCCAGCATTTT.

In its sample, this clone was seen a few times. This rearrangement joins TRBV19 to TRBJ1-1; D perhaps matches TRBD1 (6 bases). Trimming took 7 bases from V and 0 from J, leaving 18 bases between them. Germline CDR1 and CDR2: LNHDA and SQIVND (reference sequence). This CDR3 comprises 16 residues. This CDR3 is CASILGPGQMNTEAFF. As DNA, the CDR3 is TGTGCCAGTATCCTGGGTCCCGGACAGATGAACACTGAAGCTTTCTTT.

This chain links TRBV6-5 with TRBJ2-7; D gene uncertain. V shed 8 bases and J shed 3 bases, with 14 bases lying between them. Germline loops: CDR1 MNHEY, CDR2 SVGAGI. CDR3 length: 13 amino acids. For the CDR3, the DNA is TGTGCCAGCGCCCCCTACACAAACTACGAGCAGTACTTC. It specifies CASAPYTNYEQYF.

This clone appeared once. The chain links TRBV30 to TRBJ1-2, with D maybe TRBD1 (5 bases). The V end lost 5 bases, the J end lost 12 bases, and 16 bases lay between the germline ends. The CDR3 consists of 11 residues. In germline, CDR1 is GTSNPN, CDR2 SVGIG (reference sequence). CDR3 sequence (DNA): TGTGCCTGGCATGAGGACGGGGCCGACACCTTC. It translates to CAWHEDGADTF.

A word on this clone: Other DNA sequences in this specimen translate into the identical CDR3. The chain recombines TRBV7-9 with TRBJ2-3, with no clear D. CDR1 and CDR2 from the germline V gene are SEHNR and FQNEAQ (reference sequence). Trimming removed 5 bases from V and 0 bases from J, with 12 bases in between. The CDR3 has 15 residues. The CDR3: CASSPPGISTDTQYF. The CDR3 region has the DNA TGTGCCAGCAGCCCCCCAGGAATTAGCACAGATACGCAGTATTTT.

J is TRBJ1-2 and V is TRBV11-2; 9 bases are shared with TRBD1. V gave up 0 bases and J gave up 7 bases; unmatched junction bases: 6. From germline, CDR1 is SGHAT and CDR2 FQNNGV. CDR3 length: 15 amino acids. The CDR3 sequence: CASSLEYRGQGGYTF. The CDR3 DNA is TGTGCCAGCAGCTTAGAGTACAGGGGGCAAGGTGGCTACACCTTC.

The CDR3 DNA follows: TGTGCCAGTAGTATAGGTCAACAGGGCAGACGCAATGAGCAGTTCTTC. As protein: CASSIGQQGRRNEQFF. The rearrangement links TRBV19 to TRBJ2-1; maybe TRBD1 (6 bases). This CDR3 spans 16 amino acids. The germline V gene encodes CDR1 LNHDA and CDR2 SQIVND (reference sequence). Trimming removed 1 base from V and 6 bases from J, with 16 bases in between.

V gene TRBV6-1 combines with J gene TRBJ2-1; no clear D gene. This CDR3 is 14 amino acids long. With 1 base removed from V and 4 bases from J, the gap between germline ends came to 8 bases. Germline CDR1 and CDR2: MNHNS and SASEGT. Here the CDR3 DNA reads TGTGCCAGCAGTGAAGAAAGGGTATACAATGAGCAGTTCTTC. Protein product: CASSEERVYNEQFF.

To note about this clone: The sample contains more than one DNA sequence encoding this CDR3. The chain is built from TRBV27 and TRBJ2-1; D gene unclear. Germline-derived CDR1 and CDR2 are MNHEY and SMNVEV (reference sequence). Trimming took off 3 bases at V and 3 bases at J, with 6 bases between the two ends. The CDR3 is made up of 13 amino acids. CDR3 amino acids: CASSFRIYNEQFF. CDR3 sequence (DNA): TGTGCCAGCAGTTTCCGGATCTACAATGAGCAGTTCTTC.

The chain is built from TRBV18 and TRBJ2-7, with D unclear. Trimming stripped 3 bases from V and 3 bases from J, with 9 bases between. The germline gives CDR1 KGHSH, CDR2 LQKENI. CDR3 length: 13 amino acids. The CDR3 nucleotides read TGTGCCAGCTCACCCCCCGGATTCTACGAGCAGTACTTC. Its protein is CASSPPGFYEQYF.

The chain combines TRBV10-2 with TRBJ2-1, with TRBD2 identical over 8 bases. Per germline, CDR1 WSHSY and CDR2 SAAADI. This CDR3 region has 15 residues. Unmatched junction bases numbered 4, after V lost 6 bases and J lost 0 bases. CDR3 loop: CASSLAGNSYNEQFF. The CDR3 bases are TGCGCCAGCAGCTTAGCGGGAAACTCCTACAATGAGCAGTTCTTC.

The genes are TRBV4-1 and TRBJ1-2; no definite D call. The CDR3 runs to 14 residues. Trimming cost V 4 bases and J 6 bases, with 15 bases left between them. Germline V gene data show CDR1 as MGHRA and CDR2 as YSYEKL. The CDR3 loop is CASSLLGPMDGYTF. CDR3 nucleotide sequence: TGCGCCAGCAGCCTCCTAGGGCCGATGGATGGCTACACCTTC.

Worth noting for this clone: Other nucleotide sequences in the sample specify the same CDR3. The chain joins TRBV28 to TRBJ1-5; 7 bases line up with TRBD1. The CDR3 contains 12 residues. CDR1 and CDR2 (germline): MDHEN, SYDVKM. The ends lost 4 bases at V and 6 bases at J; junction bases unmatched: 0. The CDR3 sequence is CASSSGGQPQHF. Here the CDR3 DNA reads TGTGCCAGCAGTTCAGGGGGTCAGCCCCAGCATTTT.

V gene TRBV18 combines with J gene TRBJ2-7, with D uncertain. The CDR3 consists of 15 residues. The V gene lost 0 bases and the J gene lost 4 bases, with 13 bases spanning the gap. Looked up from germline, CDR1 is KGHSH and CDR2 is LQKENI. In DNA, the CDR3 is TGTGCCAGCTCACCACCGGGTGAGCAATCGTACGAGCAGTACTTC. This gives the protein CASSPPGEQSYEQYF.

V is TRBV18 and J is TRBJ2-7; TRBD2 matches at 14 bases. The germline CDR1 and CDR2 sequences are KGHSH and LQKENI. The V segment lost 2 bases and the J segment 8 bases; nucleotides outside the gene matches: 8. The CDR3 is 16 amino acids. CDR3 sequence reads: CASSPGTSGGEHKQYF. CDR3 DNA: TGTGCCAGCTCACCAGGGACTAGCGGGGGAGAACACAAGCAGTACTTC.

This clone was observed once. This chain uses TRBV7-6 with TRBJ2-7, with D hard to call. The CDR3 has 13 residues. Trimming stripped 10 bases from V and 2 bases from J, with 15 bases between. Germline V CDR1 and CDR2: SGHVS, FNYEAQ. This CDR3 reads CATGLGRAYEQYF. CDR3 bases: TGTGCCACTGGATTGGGCCGCGCCTACGAGCAGTACTTC.

This clone was seen once. The rearrangement uses TRBV29-1 and TRBJ2-1; D might be TRBD2 (5 bases). The length of the CDR3 is 14 residues. Trimming shortened V by 4 bases and J by 5 bases, and 15 bases separated the two germline ends. Germline loops: CDR1 SQVTM, CDR2 ANQGSEA. CDR3 bases: TGCAGCGTTGTTGGCCCAGAGGGTAACAATGAGCAGTTCTTC. Its protein is CSVVGPEGNNEQFF.